This record looks at one T cell receptor (beta chain) sequence and its context. Antigen specificity is unknown. Germline CDR1 is LNHDA and CDR2 is SQIVND (reference sequence). The CDR3 runs 15 residues. Losses at the gene ends were 5 bases for V and 1 base for J; bases not matched to a gene: 6. TCRdb's table, derived via immunoSEQ multiplex PCR, lists solely in-frame clones and lacks some. The table shows 30,000 to 35,000 clones, with approximately 90% occurring only once. This specimen comes from a study of neoadjuvant anti-PD-1 for oral cavity cancer. Study context: Most patients had three to four biweekly doses of 3 mg/kg nivolumab before resection.

Study observations and caveats: Treg/Th17 ratio rose with pretreatment blood and fell with post-treatment tumor TCRbeta clonality.

The clonotype originates from a person aged 40 to 85 with oral cavity squamous cell carcinoma. The specimen was PBMCs, collected before nivolumab (anti-PD-1) treatment. The chain recombines TRBV19 with TRBJ2-7, with 9 bases fitting TRBD2. Here the CDR3 DNA reads TGTGCCAGTAGTTCTCTAGCGGGGCGATCCTACGAGCAGTACTTC. It codes for CASSSLAGRSYEQYF.